This passage covers 29 T cell receptor beta chains from one sample sequenced in a study of cytomegalovirus exposure and HLA in healthy donors. Primers: 60 Vbeta forward and 13 Jbeta reverse. Clones were read by immunoSEQ multiplex PCR, and TCRdb kept only the in-frame ones, dropping some. Of 110,000 to 150,000 clones in the sample, roughly 72% were seen once. Sequencing was done on a sample of PBMCs. The source is a man in his forties in good health and CMV-seronegative.

The genes are TRBV4-3 and TRBJ2-5; a weak D match, TRBD1 (5 bases). Looked up from germline, CDR1 is LGHNA and CDR2 is YSLEER. Trimming removed 1 base from V and 5 bases from J, with 14 bases in between. The CDR3 consists of 15 residues. The CDR3 loop reads CASSQGIGVGETQYF. CDR3 coding DNA: TGCGCCAGCAGCCAAGGGATAGGGGTAGGGGAGACCCAGTACTTC.

In this sample, this clone turned up a few times. This chain uses TRBV6-5 with TRBJ2-3; the D gene is possibly TRBD2 (5 bases). Trimming removed 7 bases from V and 3 bases from J, with 11 bases in between. The CDR3 sequence is 13 residues long. The germline V gene has CDR1 MNHEY and CDR2 SVGAGI. This CDR3 reads CASTPPGTDTQYF. DNA of the CDR3: TGTGCCAGCACCCCCCCGGGGACAGATACGCAGTATTTT.

The chain's CDR3 is CASSLYVESSYEQYF. The CDR3 bases are TGCGCCAGCAGCCTTTATGTGGAGAGCTCCTACGAGCAGTACTTC. This rearrangement joins TRBV5-1 to TRBJ2-7; D gene unclear. V was cut by 4 bases and J by 0 bases, with 14 bases left in between. The CDR3 extends over 15 amino acids. Germline CDR1 reads SGHRS; CDR2 reads YFSETQ. Together with reference TRBV5-1 and TRBJ2-7, the CDR3 gives the full variable domain: KAGVTQTPRYLIKTRGQQVTLSCSPISGHRSVSWYQQTPGQGLQFLFEYFSETQRNKGNFPGRFSGRQFSNSRSEMNVSTLELGDSALYLCASSLYVESSYEQYFGPGTRLTVT.

This clone has only a few counts. This chain connects TRBV6-5 to TRBJ2-1, with D uncertain. Germline V gene sequence: CDR1 MNHEY, CDR2 SVGAGI. This CDR3 spans 14 amino acids. V was shortened by 2 bases and J by 5 bases, with 10 bases between the two germline ends. This CDR3 reads CASSYRFRDNEQFF. The CDR3 region has the DNA TGTGCCAGCAGTTACCGCTTCCGGGACAATGAGCAGTTCTTC.

V is TRBV5-1 and J is TRBJ2-2; maybe TRBD2 (6 bases). CDR3 size: 15 residues. V dropped 3 bases and J dropped 4 bases, with 13 bases sitting between them. Germline CDR1 SGHRS, CDR2 YFSETQ. CDR3 nucleotide sequence: TGCGCCAGCAGCTCAGGGACTTTGAGCACCGGGGAGCTGTTTTTT. Its protein product is CASSSGTLSTGELFF.

This chain joins TRBV2 and TRBJ2-7, with 8 nucleotides matching TRBD2. In germline, CDR1 is SNHLY, CDR2 FYNNEI. V dropped 7 bases and J dropped 4; count of bases not matched to a gene: 12. The CDR3 length is 15 residues. In DNA form, the CDR3 reads TGTGCCAGCAACCCCCGGGGGGGTTTGATTTACGAGCAGTACTTC. This translates into CASNPRGGLIYEQYF.

This chain links TRBV6-6 with TRBJ2-3; 10 nucleotides agree with TRBD1. CDR3 length: 14 residues. The germline V gene encodes CDR1 MNHNY and CDR2 SVGAGI (reference sequence). V lost 6 bases and J lost 4; bases outside the gene matches: 4. DNA for the CDR3: TGTGCCAGCAGCACGACAGGGGGCTCAGATACGCAGTATTTT. Translating it yields CASSTTGGSDTQYF.

This rearrangement joins TRBV7-9 to TRBJ1-3; D is undetermined. This CDR3 has 16 amino acids. V gave up 1 base and J gave up 0 bases, with 10 bases separating them. Per germline, CDR1 SEHNR and CDR2 FQNEAQ (reference sequence). The CDR3 bases are TGTGCCAGCAGCTTAGGTTCACCCGGCTCTGGAAACACCATATATTTT. It yields the protein CASSLGSPGSGNTIYF.

This clone has a handful of counts. This chain connects TRBV6-5 to TRBJ1-1; D possibly corresponds to TRBD1 (6 bases). Germline V CDR1 and CDR2: MNHEY, SVGAGI. This CDR3 is built from 15 residues. V lost 6 bases, J lost 6 bases, and 20 bases lay in between. CDR3 coding DNA: TGTGCCAGCAGGAGACAGGAAGGGGTCGGCCCTGAAGCTTTCTTT. Amino acid sequence: CASRRQEGVGPEAFF.

The V gene is TRBV28, the J gene TRBJ1-2, with D tentatively TRBD1 (6 bases). The CDR3 extends over 17 amino acids. Trimming removed 1 base from V and 2 bases from J, with 17 bases in between. The V gene's germline CDR1 is MDHEN and CDR2 SYDVKM. CDR3 in DNA: TGTGCCAGCAGTTTATTTCTCCCTTTCCAGGGGAACTATGGCTACACCTTC. Translation gives CASSLFLPFQGNYGYTF.

V usage is TRBV5-4 and J usage is TRBJ2-1; D possibly corresponds to TRBD2 (7 bases). Germline CDR1 and CDR2: SGHNT and YYREEE (reference sequence). V was clipped by 4 bases and J by 8 bases, with 19 bases between them. The CDR3 length is 15 residues. CDR3 coding DNA: TGTGCCAGCAGCCCCGACGGGGGGCCTGATTATGAGCAGTTCTTC. This sequence encodes CASSPDGGPDYEQFF.

This clone showed up just a few times. The rearrangement links TRBV23-1 to TRBJ1-1; TRBD1 matches 8 bases. TRBV23-1 is labeled an ORF, and its function is uncertain. The CDR3 is 17 residues long. Germline trimming cut 0 bases from V and 0 bases from J; bases unmatched to any gene: 6. The CDR3 here is CASSQSQGATMNTEAFF. CDR3 DNA sequence: TGCGCCAGCAGTCAATCCCAGGGGGCGACTATGAACACTGAAGCTTTCTTT.

J is TRBJ1-4 and V is TRBV2, with 10 bases lining up with TRBD1. There are 16 residues in the CDR3. The V and J ends lost 3 bases and 3 bases, in that order; junction bases with no gene match: 4. CDR1 is SNHLY, CDR2 FYNNEI, per germline. The CDR3 DNA follows: TGTGCCAGCAGTGATAGGACAGGGGGGTCTAATGAAAAACTGTTTTTT. Protein: CASSDRTGGSNEKLFF.

In its sample, this clone was seen a few times. The chain couples TRBV30 to TRBJ2-1; TRBD1 matches at 7 bases. Germline V gene sequence: CDR1 GTSNPN, CDR2 SVGIG (reference sequence). Trimming at V came to 0 bases and at J to 9 bases, leaving 11 bases not matched to a gene. The CDR3 covers 15 residues. The CDR3 DNA reads TGTGCCTGGAGTGTACAAGGGGGCGCGCTGAGTGAGCAGTTCTTC. Protein sequence: CAWSVQGGALSEQFF.

This sequence joins TRBV7-2 and TRBJ1-2; 7 bases match TRBD1. The V gene end was trimmed by 5 bases and the J gene end by 2 bases; junction bases not matched to a gene: 5. CDR1 is SGHTA and CDR2 is FQGNSA in the germline V gene. This CDR3 has 14 amino acids. The CDR3 here is CASSRRGGNYGYTF. The CDR3 nucleotides are TGTGCCAGCAGCCGTCGAGGGGGCAACTATGGCTACACCTTC.

This clone has a handful of counts. The V and J genes are TRBV10-3 and TRBJ1-3; TRBD1 is a possible D gene (5 bases). V dropped 10 bases and J dropped 4 bases, with 23 bases sitting between them. CDR1 is ENHRY, CDR2 SYGVKD, per germline. This CDR3 spans 16 amino acids. The CDR3 DNA follows: TGTGCCAGCACTACAGGCTCCGCGGCCCGAGGAAACACCATATATTTT. The encoded protein is CASTTGSAARGNTIYF.

This chain joins TRBV2 and TRBJ2-3, with 9 bases aligning to TRBD2. The trim removed 3 bases at V and 1 base at J, leaving 2 bases unmatched. CDR3 length: 15 residues. Germline CDR1 SNHLY, CDR2 FYNNEI. This CDR3 is CASSDRLAGTDTQYF. CDR3 DNA: TGTGCCAGCAGTGATCGACTAGCGGGCACAGATACGCAGTATTTT.

This chain uses TRBV21-1 with TRBJ1-2; the listed D gene, TRBD1, was not tested against the DNA. TRBV21-1 is labeled a pseudogene. The CDR3 covers 13 residues. Here the CDR3 reads CASSPHRWYGYTF. The CDR3 DNA follows: TGTGCCAGCAGCCCCCACAGATGGTATGGCTACACCTTC.

This CDR3 reads CASSPGGAGSTDTQYF. In nucleotides, the CDR3 is TGTGCCAGCAGCCCGGGTGGGGCAGGGAGCACAGATACGCAGTATTTT. The chain employs TRBV5-8 and TRBJ2-3, with D possibly matching TRBD1 (5 bases). Trimming left V 4 bases short and J 0 bases short, with 15 bases between. This CDR3 contains 16 residues. CDR1 SGHTS and CDR2 YDEGEE come from the germline V gene.

The J gene is TRBJ2-7, the V gene TRBV27; 7 nucleotides match TRBD2. The CDR3 sequence is 15 residues long. Germline CDR1 is MNHEY and CDR2 is SMNVEV (reference sequence). J lost 0 bases, V lost 6 bases, and 8 bases had no gene match. The CDR3 sequence: CASRLWGGSSYEQYF. The CDR3 DNA reads as TGTGCCAGCAGACTTTGGGGGGGGAGCTCCTACGAGCAGTACTTC.

The chain couples TRBV19 to TRBJ1-2, with 7 nucleotides matching TRBD1. The V segment lost 4 bases and the J segment 3 bases; nucleotides outside the gene matches: 8. CDR1 and CDR2 from the germline V gene are LNHDA and SQIVND (reference sequence). The CDR3 runs to 15 residues. The CDR3 DNA follows: TGTGCCAGTAGTACCCTCCGACAGGGCCACTATGGCTACACCTTC. Protein: CASSTLRQGHYGYTF.

The genes are TRBV4-1 and TRBJ2-7; D not certain. The length of the CDR3 is 13 residues. V lost 0 bases, J lost 2 bases, and 5 bases lay in between. From germline, CDR1 is MGHRA and CDR2 YSYEKL. Written as DNA, the CDR3 is TGCGCCAGCAGCCAAGAACAGACCTACGAGCAGTACTTC. Its translation: CASSQEQTYEQYF.

This clone is a singleton in its sample. CDR3: CASSLVQGDTEAFF. The CDR3 region has the DNA TGTGCCAGCAGCTTGGTCCAGGGGGACACTGAAGCTTTCTTT. This rearrangement joins TRBV5-4 to TRBJ1-1, with 7 bases matching TRBD1. The length of the CDR3 is 14 residues. The V and J ends lost 0 bases and 3 bases, in that order; junction bases with no gene match: 2. CDR1 and CDR2 from the germline V gene are SGHNT and YYREEE (reference sequence).

The rearrangement links TRBV2 to TRBJ1-5; D unresolved. This CDR3 is 15 amino acids long. V lost 0 bases and J lost 5, with 11 bases in between. Germline V gene lookup returns CDR1 SNHLY and CDR2 FYNNEI. The DNA for the CDR3 is TGTGCCAGCAGTGAAGCGGGGAGTGGGTATCAGCCCCAGCATTTT. It translates to CASSEAGSGYQPQHF.

V usage is TRBV27 and J usage is TRBJ1-2, with D hard to call. V was shortened by 8 bases and J by 3 bases, with 13 bases between the two germline ends. Germline CDR1 MNHEY, CDR2 SMNVEV (reference sequence). The CDR3 is 13 amino acids. The CDR3 reads CASFGPPYYGYTF. The DNA for the CDR3 is TGTGCCAGCTTTGGCCCGCCTTACTATGGCTACACCTTC.

The chain uses TRBV5-1 and TRBJ2-1; D is possibly TRBD1 (5 bases). The CDR3 contains 12 residues. V lost 3 bases and J lost 8, with 9 bases in between. The V gene's germline CDR1 is SGHRS and CDR2 YFSETQ. DNA for the CDR3: TGCGCCAGCAGCTCGGCAGGGTATGAGCAGTTCTTC. Its protein is CASSSAGYEQFF. The entire variable domain, with the rest obtained from reference TRBV5-1 and TRBJ2-1, is as follows: KAGVTQTPRYLIKTRGQQVTLSCSPISGHRSVSWYQQTPGQGLQFLFEYFSETQRNKGNFPGRFSGRQFSNSRSEMNVSTLELGDSALYLCASSSAGYEQFFGPGTRLTVL.

The chain has TRBV19 and TRBJ2-2; D gene ambiguous. CDR1 LNHDA and CDR2 SQIVND come from the germline V gene (reference sequence). CDR3 length: 14 amino acids. Trimming took 5 bases from V and 1 from J, leaving 8 bases between them. The CDR3 loop reads CASSAEENTGELFF. The DNA of the CDR3 is TGTGCCAGTAGTGCGGAAGAGAACACCGGGGAGCTGTTTTTT.

This clone came up a few times. V usage is TRBV28 and J usage is TRBJ1-3, with 12 bases aligning to TRBD1. The germline V gene has CDR1 MDHEN and CDR2 SYDVKM. V dropped 6 bases and J dropped 2; count of bases not matched to a gene: 11. The CDR3 consists of 18 residues. The CDR3 here is CASSDNRDRGLAGNTIYF. The CDR3 region has the DNA TGTGCCAGCAGCGACAACCGGGACAGGGGGCTGGCTGGAAACACCATATATTTT. Based on the CDR3 plus reference TRBV28 and TRBJ1-3, the full variable domain is DVKVTQSSRYLVKRTGEKVFLECVQDMDHENMFWYRQDPGLGLRLIYFSYDVKMKEKGDIPEGYSVSREKKERFSLILESASTNQTSMYLCASSDNRDRGLAGNTIYFGEGSWLTVV.

This clone was detected a few times. This same CDR3 is encoded by further DNA sequences in the sample. The J gene is TRBJ2-3, the V gene TRBV5-6, with TRBD2 as a possible D gene (7 bases). V was shortened by 1 base and J by 4 bases, with 10 bases between the two germline ends. The CDR3 spans 14 residues. From germline, CDR1 is SGHDT and CDR2 YYEEEE. CDR3 protein: CASSLRGGADTQYF. The CDR3 DNA reads TGTGCCAGCAGCTTGCGAGGGGGGGCAGATACGCAGTATTTT. Full variable domain (remainder filled in from reference TRBV5-6 and TRBJ2-3): DAGVTQSPTHLIKTRGQQVTLRCSPKSGHDTVSWYQQALGQGPQFIFQYYEEEERQRGNFPDRFSGHQFPNYSSELNVNALLLGDSALYLCASSLRGGADTQYFGPGTRLTVL.